Following are 20 T cell receptor beta chains from one sample sequenced in a study of blood T cell repertoires in COVID-19. Profiled with immunoSEQ multiplex PCR; TCRdb holds only in-frame clones, not every one. The sample shows roughly 100,000 clones, about nine tenths of them seen only once. Source material: peripheral blood. These TCRs come from a woman in her fifties or sixties with COVID-19, enrolled during active disease.

In its sample, this clone was seen once. The chain has TRBV28 and TRBJ1-5; D perhaps matches TRBD1 (5 bases). Per the germline V gene, CDR1 is MDHEN and CDR2 is SYDVKM. This CDR3 region has 12 residues. Between the trimmed V and J ends, which lost 3 bases and 10 bases, there was a span of 10 bases. The CDR3 sequence: CASSFLQGPQHF. Written as DNA, the CDR3 is TGTGCCAGCAGTTTCCTCCAGGGACCCCAGCATTTT.

The chain uses TRBV11-2 and TRBJ1-6; tentative D call: TRBD1 (5 bases). Germline lookup yields CDR1 SGHAT and CDR2 FQNNGV. With 1 base removed from V and 10 bases from J, the gap between germline ends came to 11 bases. The CDR3 has 14 amino acids. CDR3 coding DNA: TGTGCCAGCAGCTTAGGGGGAGGGGTGTCACCCCTCCACTTT. Translated, it gives CASSLGGGVSPLHF.

The rearrangement uses TRBV24-1 and TRBJ2-5; the D gene is possibly TRBD1 (6 bases). CDR1 KGHDR and CDR2 SFDVKD come from the germline V gene. This CDR3 has 14 residues. V gave up 4 bases and J gave up 4 bases, with 12 bases separating them. CDR3 sequence reads: CATSEAGETETQYF. CDR3 coding DNA: TGTGCCACCAGTGAAGCAGGGGAGACAGAGACCCAGTACTTC.

This chain uses TRBV6-5 with TRBJ1-1; D gene uncertain. Per the germline V gene, CDR1 is MNHEY and CDR2 is SVGAGI. The CDR3 sequence is 15 residues long. V was pared by 2 bases and J by 1 base, with 11 bases between. CDR3 in amino acids: CASSYGSGANTEAFF. The CDR3 region has the DNA TGTGCCAGCAGTTACGGGTCGGGAGCGAACACTGAAGCTTTCTTT.

The rearrangement links TRBV5-5 to TRBJ1-2; 8 bases line up with TRBD1. From germline, CDR1 is SGHKS and CDR2 YYEKEE (reference sequence). The CDR3 is made up of 18 amino acids. V trimming: 7 bases; J trimming: 3 bases; junction bases outside the gene matches: 20. The chain's CDR3 is CASHPGGDSGGPYYGYTF. CDR3 DNA sequence: TGTGCCAGCCACCCAGGAGGGGACTCAGGGGGCCCCTACTATGGCTACACCTTC.

The chain couples TRBV29-1 to TRBJ1-1, with D tentatively TRBD1 (5 bases). Germline-derived CDR1 and CDR2 are SQVTM and ANQGSEA. The CDR3 covers 14 residues. V was trimmed by 3 bases and J by 3 bases, leaving 14 bases between them. The CDR3 sequence is CSVDSGAADTEAFF. In DNA, the CDR3 is TGCAGCGTTGATAGTGGGGCCGCGGACACTGAAGCTTTCTTT. Full variable domain (missing parts from reference TRBV29-1 and TRBJ1-1): SAVISQKPSRDICQRGTSLTIQCQVDSQVTMMFWYRQQPGQSLTLIATANQGSEATYESGFVIDKFPISRPNLTFSTLTVSNMSPEDSSIYLCSVDSGAADTEAFFGQGTRLTVV.

The chain couples TRBV5-4 to TRBJ1-2; 9 nucleotides agree with TRBD1. Germline values: CDR1 SGHNT, CDR2 YYREEE (reference sequence). V was pared by 4 bases and J by 2 bases, with 6 bases of the junction left unmatched. CDR3 length equals 15 residues. The CDR3 DNA reads as TGTGCCAGCAGCCAACCTGGACAGGGGAACTATGGCTACACCTTC. It is translated as CASSQPGQGNYGYTF.

V usage is TRBV11-2 and J usage is TRBJ1-1; 7 bases match TRBD1. Germline CDR1 is SGHAT and CDR2 is FQNNGV. Losses at the gene ends were 6 bases for V and 0 bases for J; bases not matched to a gene: 7. The CDR3 contains 15 residues. The CDR3 spells CASSYHGQVNTEAFF. The CDR3 DNA reads TGTGCCAGCAGTTATCACGGACAGGTGAACACTGAAGCTTTCTTT.

The DNA for the CDR3 is TGCGCCAGCAGCCACCGAGGGCTGACAGGGGCCGACTATGGCTACACCTTC. This translates into CASSHRGLTGADYGYTF. The chain links TRBV5-1 to TRBJ1-2; 8 bases map to TRBD1. This CDR3 is 17 amino acids long. The trim removed 4 bases at V and 3 bases at J, leaving 14 bases unmatched. Germline V gene sequence: CDR1 SGHRS, CDR2 YFSETQ.

This clone was seen just once. This chain joins TRBV5-5 and TRBJ2-1; D is perhaps TRBD2 (6 bases). V gave up 2 bases and J gave up 6 bases, with 15 bases separating them. The germline V gene encodes CDR1 SGHKS and CDR2 YYEKEE (reference sequence). The CDR3 totals 15 residues. The CDR3 nucleotides are TGTGCCAGCAGCTTAGCGGGTGCCCGGCTCAATGAGCAGTTCTTC. Translation: CASSLAGARLNEQFF.

This chain connects TRBV11-3 to TRBJ2-3, with 9 bases aligning to TRBD1. The V segment lost 2 bases and the J segment 11 bases; nucleotides outside the gene matches: 2. The CDR3 runs to 12 residues. Germline V gives CDR1 SGHNT, CDR2 YENEEA. The CDR3 reads CASSLSGQGQYF. In DNA, the CDR3 is TGTGCCAGCAGCTTATCGGGACAGGGGCAGTATTTT.

The chain joins TRBV29-1 to TRBJ2-3, with D possibly matching TRBD2 (7 bases). V was pared by 6 bases and J by 4 bases, with 20 bases between. CDR3 length: 15 amino acids. CDR1 and CDR2 (germline): SQVTM, ANQGSEA. The CDR3 coding sequence is TGCAGCGTACCAAGGGAGGGGAGGGGGGCAGATACGCAGTATTTT. Its translation is CSVPREGRGADTQYF.

This clone was recorded only once. This chain uses TRBV11-3 with TRBJ2-4, with TRBD1 matching over 8 bases. The CDR3 has 15 residues. V was clipped by 1 base and J by 5 bases; unmatched bases: 4. Per germline, CDR1 SGHNT and CDR2 YENEEA. CDR3 amino acids: CASSLGRGQQNIQYF. CDR3 bases: TGTGCCAGCAGCTTAGGCAGGGGGCAGCAAAACATTCAGTACTTC.

The chain joins TRBV6-5 to TRBJ1-3; D not certain. V lost 4 bases, J lost 1 base, and 11 bases lay in between. Germline V gives CDR1 MNHEY, CDR2 SVGAGI. The CDR3 is 15 residues long. Here the CDR3 DNA reads TGTGCCAGCAGTTCCCCTCGGGAATCTGGAAACACCATATATTTT. It yields the protein CASSSPRESGNTIYF.

The CDR3 DNA reads as TGTGCCAGTACGTGGACTAGCGGGGGGACCGAGCAGTTCTTC. This gives the protein CASTWTSGGTEQFF. The V gene is TRBV19, the J gene TRBJ2-1; 14 bases map to TRBD2. The germline V gene has CDR1 LNHDA and CDR2 SQIVND (reference sequence). The trim removed 7 bases at V and 10 bases at J, leaving 6 bases unmatched. The CDR3 length is 14 residues.

J is TRBJ2-2 and V is TRBV24-1, with D uncertain. The CDR3 runs to 11 residues. Germline V gives CDR1 KGHDR, CDR2 SFDVKD. The V end was cut by 7 bases, the J end by 7 bases, with 6 bases between. DNA of the CDR3: TGTGCCACCAGCGAGCTCGGGGAGCTGTTTTTT. Protein product: CATSELGELFF.

The chain combines TRBV10-2 with TRBJ2-3, with 8 bases aligning to TRBD2. After removal of 0 bases from V and 5 bases from J, the junction contained 7 bases not matched to a gene. The CDR3 extends over 16 amino acids. Germline V gene sequence: CDR1 WSHSY, CDR2 SAAADI. CDR3 DNA: TGCGCCAGCAGTGAGTCGACGGGGGGGCAGGGAGATACGCAGTATTTT. As protein: CASSESTGGQGDTQYF.

The rearrangement links TRBV5-5 to TRBJ2-5, with D perhaps TRBD2 (6 bases). The V end was cut by 5 bases, the J end by 2 bases, with 19 bases between. This CDR3 is built from 16 residues. Germline CDR1 and CDR2: SGHKS and YYEKEE (reference sequence). Here the CDR3 DNA reads TGTGCCAGCAGTATCCGGGACTCAGGTCCACAAGAGACCCAGTACTTC. Translated, it gives CASSIRDSGPQETQYF.

This chain uses TRBV6-5 with TRBJ2-7; 9 nucleotides align to TRBD2. The CDR3 length is 14 residues. The V and J ends lost 8 bases and 2 bases, in that order; junction bases with no gene match: 7. Germline V gives CDR1 MNHEY, CDR2 SVGAGI. In DNA, the CDR3 is TGTGCCAGCGGAGTGGCGGGGGGGGCCTACGAGCAGTACTTC. Translating gives CASGVAGGAYEQYF.

The V gene is TRBV11-3, the J gene TRBJ2-3, with TRBD2 matching over 7 bases. V lost 3 bases, J lost 3 bases, and 12 bases stayed unmatched. CDR1 is SGHNT, CDR2 YENEEA, per germline. CDR3 length equals 17 residues. The CDR3 region has the DNA TGTGCCAGCAGCTTGGACGTTTGGGGGGGGAGTACAGATACGCAGTATTTT. It codes for CASSLDVWGGSTDTQYF.